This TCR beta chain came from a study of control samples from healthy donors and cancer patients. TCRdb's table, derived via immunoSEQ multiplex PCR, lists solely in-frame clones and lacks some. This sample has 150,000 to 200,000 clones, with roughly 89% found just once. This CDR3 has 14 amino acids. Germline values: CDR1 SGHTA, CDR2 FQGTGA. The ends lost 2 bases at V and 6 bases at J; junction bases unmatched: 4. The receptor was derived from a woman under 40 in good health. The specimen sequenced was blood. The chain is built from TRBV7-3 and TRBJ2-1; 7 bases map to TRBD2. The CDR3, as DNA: TGTGCCAGCAGCTTATCGGGGAGGGCCAATGAGCAGTTCTTC. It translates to CASSLSGRANEQFF.